The TCR beta chain under discussion was sequenced for a study of T cells after yellow fever vaccination. Study-wide points: Most primary-vaccination clones recurred post-booster (just under 98% CD4, about 87% CD8). On re-exposure, the response was weaker but peaked faster, at day 5 versus 15.

This clonotype was seen more than once but under ten times. What it binds is unknown. The TCR cDNA carried a universal primer site and UMIs from 5'RACE template switching. TCRdb reprocessed the 5' RACE reads via MiXCR and lists one record per CDR3 protein. The repertoire includes 170,000 or so distinct CDR3 sequences, about 6% of them detected once, and roughly 3% sits in the top ten. This CDR3 spans 14 amino acids. With 4 bases removed from V and 4 bases from J, the gap between germline ends came to 16 bases. Germline-derived CDR1 and CDR2 are SQVTM and ANQGSEA. The V and J genes are TRBV29-1 and TRBJ1-1, with D unclear. This receptor was obtained from a man aged 18 to 29 who received the YFV17D yellow fever vaccine. This specimen was CD4+ T cells sorted from PBMCs, taken on the day of the first yellow fever vaccination. CDR3: CSVAPRSPGTEAFF. The CDR3 coding sequence is TGCAGCGTTGCCCCCAGGTCCCCGGGCACTGAAGCTTTCTTT.